What follows describes a single T cell receptor beta chain. These data originate in a study of T cells in Graves' hyperthyroidism and ophthalmopathy. Researchers amplified the TCR beta CDR3 regions from RNA transcripts. The TCR CDR3 was amplified in a first-round RT-PCR using the HTBI primer set. From the multiplex PCR reads, TCRdb called clonotypes with MiXCR, one entry per CDR3 protein. Here the sample spans more than 350,000 distinct CDR3 sequences, roughly 15% being singletons. Over 9 ml of fresh peripheral blood supplied the PBMCs. The specimen was blood. This clonotype was obtained from an older woman with Graves' ophthalmopathy.

The CDR3 sequence: CASSEPPSSNEQFF. CDR3 bases: TGCGCCAGCAGTGAGCCCCCCTCGAGCAATGAGCAGTTCTTC. The V call is TRBV10-2, the J call TRBJ2-1; the D is unclear. The CDR3 consists of 14 residues. Trimming stripped 2 bases from V and 6 bases from J, with 11 bases between. The germline V gene encodes CDR1 WSHSY and CDR2 SAAADI.